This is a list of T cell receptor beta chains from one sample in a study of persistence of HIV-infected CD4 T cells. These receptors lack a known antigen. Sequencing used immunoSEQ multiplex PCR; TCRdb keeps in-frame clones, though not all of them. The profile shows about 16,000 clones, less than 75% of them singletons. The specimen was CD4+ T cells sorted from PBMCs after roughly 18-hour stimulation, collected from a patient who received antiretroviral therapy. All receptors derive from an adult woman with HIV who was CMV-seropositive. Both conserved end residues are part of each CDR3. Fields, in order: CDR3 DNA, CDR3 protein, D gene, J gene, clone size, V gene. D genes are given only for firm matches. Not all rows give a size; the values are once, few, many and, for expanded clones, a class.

cdr3_nt: TGTGCCAGCAGCACTCCAGGGTCAGATACGCAGTATTTT; cdr3_aa: CASSTPGSDTQYF; d_call: .; j_call: TRBJ2-3; clone_size: .; v_call: TRBV7-3
cdr3_nt: TGTGCCAGCAGTTACTCTCGACGGACCTCTGGAAACACCATATATTTT; cdr3_aa: CASSYSRRTSGNTIYF; d_call: .; j_call: TRBJ1-3; clone_size: few; v_call: TRBV6-5
cdr3_nt: TGCGCCAGCAGCGGGACTAGCGGGGGCACAGATACGCAGTATTTT; cdr3_aa: CASSGTSGGTDTQYF; d_call: TRBD2; j_call: TRBJ2-3; clone_size: .; v_call: TRBV10-1
cdr3_nt: TGTGCCAGCTGGGGAGGGGAACCTCAGCCCCAGCATTTT; cdr3_aa: CASWGGEPQPQHF; d_call: .; j_call: TRBJ1-5; clone_size: .; v_call: TRBV10-3
cdr3_nt: TGCGCCAGCAGTAAAAGCGGGGATGCAGATACGCAGTATTTT; cdr3_aa: CASSKSGDADTQYF; d_call: TRBD2; j_call: TRBJ2-3; clone_size: .; v_call: TRBV10-1
cdr3_nt: TGTGCCAGCAGCCCCCGGTCTGGGGGGGGGCACGATACGCAGTATTTT; cdr3_aa: CASSPRSGGGHDTQYF; d_call: .; j_call: TRBJ2-3; clone_size: .; v_call: TRBV11-2
cdr3_nt: TGTGCCAGCAGCTCGGGACAGGGGTCCTACGAGCAGTACTTC; cdr3_aa: CASSSGQGSYEQYF; d_call: TRBD1; j_call: TRBJ2-7; clone_size: .; v_call: TRBV11-1
cdr3_nt: TGTGCCAGCAGCCAGACAGGGGACGGTGGCTACACCTTC; cdr3_aa: CASSQTGDGGYTF; d_call: TRBD1; j_call: TRBJ1-2; clone_size: .; v_call: TRBV7-3
cdr3_nt: TGCGCCAGCAGCTCAGCGGGGGGGCAAGATACGCAGTATTTT; cdr3_aa: CASSSAGGQDTQYF; d_call: TRBD2; j_call: TRBJ2-3; clone_size: .; v_call: TRBV5-1
cdr3_nt: TGTGCCAGTAGTTCGAGCTACTACGAGCAGTACTTC; cdr3_aa: CASSSSYYEQYF; d_call: .; j_call: TRBJ2-7; clone_size: .; v_call: TRBV19
cdr3_nt: TGTGCCAGCAGCCCCCGACTTGATAGTAACGGGGAGCTGTTTTTT; cdr3_aa: CASSPRLDSNGELFF; d_call: .; j_call: TRBJ2-2; clone_size: once; v_call: TRBV9